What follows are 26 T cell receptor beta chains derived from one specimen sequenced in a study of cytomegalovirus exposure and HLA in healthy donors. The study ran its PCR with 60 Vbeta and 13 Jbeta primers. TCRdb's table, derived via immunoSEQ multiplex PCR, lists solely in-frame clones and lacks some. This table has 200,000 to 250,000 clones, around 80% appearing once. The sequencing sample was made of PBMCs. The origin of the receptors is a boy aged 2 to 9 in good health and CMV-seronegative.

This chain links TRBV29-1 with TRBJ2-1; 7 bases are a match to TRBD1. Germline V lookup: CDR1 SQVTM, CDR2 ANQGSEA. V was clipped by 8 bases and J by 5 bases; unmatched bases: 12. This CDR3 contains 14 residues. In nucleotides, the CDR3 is TGCAGCCTTATCCCCGACAGGGCCCACAATGAGCAGTTCTTC. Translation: CSLIPDRAHNEQFF.

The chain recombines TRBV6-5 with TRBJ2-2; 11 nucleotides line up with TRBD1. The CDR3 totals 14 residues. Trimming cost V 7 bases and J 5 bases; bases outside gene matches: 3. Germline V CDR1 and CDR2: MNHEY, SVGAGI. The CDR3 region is CASTGTGGTGELFF. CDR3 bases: TGTGCCAGCACTGGGACAGGGGGGACCGGGGAGCTGTTTTTT.

The CDR3 sequence: CASSRSSGSDYNEQFF. The CDR3 bases are TGTGCCAGTAGTCGGTCTAGCGGGAGCGACTACAATGAGCAGTTCTTC. The chain employs TRBV19 and TRBJ2-1; TRBD2 agrees at 10 bases. Per germline, CDR1 LNHDA and CDR2 SQIVND (reference sequence). V was clipped by 5 bases and J by 3 bases; unmatched bases: 7. This CDR3 is 16 amino acids long.

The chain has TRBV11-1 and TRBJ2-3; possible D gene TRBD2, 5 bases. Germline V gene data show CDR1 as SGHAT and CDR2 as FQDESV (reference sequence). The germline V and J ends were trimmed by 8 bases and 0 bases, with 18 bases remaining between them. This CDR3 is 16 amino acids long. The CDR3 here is CASRLGILASTDTQYF. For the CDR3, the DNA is TGTGCCAGCCGCCTCGGTATCCTAGCTAGCACAGATACGCAGTATTTT. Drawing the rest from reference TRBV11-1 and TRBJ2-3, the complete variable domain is EAEVAQSPRYKITEKSQAVAFWCDPISGHATLYWYRQILGQGPELLVQFQDESVVDDSQLPKDRFSAERLKGVDSTLKIQPAELGDSAMYLCASRLGILASTDTQYFGPGTRLTVL.

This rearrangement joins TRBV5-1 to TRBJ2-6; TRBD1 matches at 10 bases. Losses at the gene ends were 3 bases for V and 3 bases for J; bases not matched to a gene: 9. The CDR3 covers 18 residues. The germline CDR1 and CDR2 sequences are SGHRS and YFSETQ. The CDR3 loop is CASSSRTGGGFGANVLTF. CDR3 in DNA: TGCGCCAGCAGCTCACGGACAGGGGGTGGGTTTGGGGCCAACGTCCTGACTTTC.

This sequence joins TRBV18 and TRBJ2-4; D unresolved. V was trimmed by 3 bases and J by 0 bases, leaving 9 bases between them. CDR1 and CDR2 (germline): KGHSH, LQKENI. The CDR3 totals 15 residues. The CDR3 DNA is TGTGCCAGCTCACCCGCAGCGCTAGCCAAAAACATTCAGTACTTC. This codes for CASSPAALAKNIQYF.

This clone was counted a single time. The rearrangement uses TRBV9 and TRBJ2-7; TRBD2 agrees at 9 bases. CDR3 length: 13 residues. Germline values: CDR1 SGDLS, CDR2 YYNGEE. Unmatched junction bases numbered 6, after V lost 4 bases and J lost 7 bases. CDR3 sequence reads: CASSNGLAPEQYF. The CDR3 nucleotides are TGTGCCAGCAGCAATGGACTAGCGCCAGAGCAGTACTTC.

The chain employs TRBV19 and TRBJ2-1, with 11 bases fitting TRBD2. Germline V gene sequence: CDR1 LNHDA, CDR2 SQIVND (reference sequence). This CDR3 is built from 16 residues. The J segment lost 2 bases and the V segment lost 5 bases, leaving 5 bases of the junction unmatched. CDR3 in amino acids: CASSLSSGGTYNEQFF. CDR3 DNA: TGTGCCAGTAGTTTATCTAGCGGGGGGACCTACAATGAGCAGTTCTTC.

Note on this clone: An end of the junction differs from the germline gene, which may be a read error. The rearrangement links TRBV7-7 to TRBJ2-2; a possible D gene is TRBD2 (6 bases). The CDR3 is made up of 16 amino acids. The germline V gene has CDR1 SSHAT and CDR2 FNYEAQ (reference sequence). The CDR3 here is CASSLALAGPTGELFF. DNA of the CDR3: TGTGCTAGCAGCTTAGCCTTGGCGGGGCCTACCGGGGAGCTGTTTTTT.

CDR3 sequence (DNA): TGTGCCAGCAGTGAACAGGACAGGGGGCTTGACATTCAGTACTTC. It specifies CASSEQDRGLDIQYF. The chain recombines TRBV25-1 with TRBJ2-4, with TRBD1 matching 11 bases. Germline values: CDR1 MGHDK, CDR2 SYGVNS. V lost 2 bases to trimming and J lost 8 bases; unmatched junction nucleotides: 5. This CDR3 spans 15 amino acids.

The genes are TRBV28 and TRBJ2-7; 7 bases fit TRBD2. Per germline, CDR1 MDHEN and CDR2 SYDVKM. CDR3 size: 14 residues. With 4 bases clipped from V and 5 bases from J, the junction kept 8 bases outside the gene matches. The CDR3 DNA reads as TGTGCCAGCAGTTCAGTAGCGGGCCTTCACGAGCAGTACTTC. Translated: CASSSVAGLHEQYF.

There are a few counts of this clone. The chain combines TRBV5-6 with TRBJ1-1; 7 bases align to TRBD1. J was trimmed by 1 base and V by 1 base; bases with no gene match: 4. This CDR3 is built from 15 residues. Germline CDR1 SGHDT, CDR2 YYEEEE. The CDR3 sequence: CASSLTGTENTEAFF. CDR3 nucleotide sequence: TGTGCCAGCAGCTTGACCGGGACAGAGAACACTGAAGCTTTCTTT.

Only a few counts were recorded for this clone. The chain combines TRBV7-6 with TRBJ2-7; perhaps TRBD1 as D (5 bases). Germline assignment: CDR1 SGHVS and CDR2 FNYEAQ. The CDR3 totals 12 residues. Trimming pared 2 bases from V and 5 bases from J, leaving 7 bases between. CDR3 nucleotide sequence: TGTGCCAGCAGCTTAAAACAGGACGAGCAGTACTTC. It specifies CASSLKQDEQYF.

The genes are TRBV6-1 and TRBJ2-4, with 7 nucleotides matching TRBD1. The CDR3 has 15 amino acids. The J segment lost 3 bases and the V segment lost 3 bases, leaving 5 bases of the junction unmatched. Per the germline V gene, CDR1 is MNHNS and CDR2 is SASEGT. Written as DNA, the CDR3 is TGTGCCAGCAGTGACTCGACAGGGTTCAAAAACATTCAGTACTTC. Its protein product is CASSDSTGFKNIQYF.

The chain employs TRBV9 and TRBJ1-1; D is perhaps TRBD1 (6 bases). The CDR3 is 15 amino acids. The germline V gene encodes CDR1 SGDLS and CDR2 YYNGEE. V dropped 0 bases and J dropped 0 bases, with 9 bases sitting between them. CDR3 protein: CASSVDGQMNTEAFF. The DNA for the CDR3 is TGTGCCAGCAGCGTAGATGGACAGATGAACACTGAAGCTTTCTTT.

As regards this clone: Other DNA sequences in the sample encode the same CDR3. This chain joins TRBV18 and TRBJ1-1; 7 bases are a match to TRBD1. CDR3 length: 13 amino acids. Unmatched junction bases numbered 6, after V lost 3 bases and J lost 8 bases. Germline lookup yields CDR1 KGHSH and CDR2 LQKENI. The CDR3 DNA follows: TGTGCCAGCTCACCGGGGCAGGGGGGAGAAGCTTTCTTT. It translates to CASSPGQGGEAFF.

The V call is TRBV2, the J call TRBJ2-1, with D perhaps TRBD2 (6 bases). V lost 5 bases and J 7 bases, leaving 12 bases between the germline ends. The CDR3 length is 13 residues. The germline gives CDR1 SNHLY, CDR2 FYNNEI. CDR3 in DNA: TGTGCCAGCAGTCCCGGGAGTAGTAATGAGCAGTTCTTC. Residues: CASSPGSSNEQFF. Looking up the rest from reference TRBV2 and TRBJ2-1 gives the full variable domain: EPEVTQTPSHQVTQMGQEVILRCVPISNHLYFYWYRQILGQKVEFLVSFYNNEISEKSEIFDDQFSVERPDGSNFTLKIRSTKLEDSAMYFCASSPGSSNEQFFGPGTRLTVL.

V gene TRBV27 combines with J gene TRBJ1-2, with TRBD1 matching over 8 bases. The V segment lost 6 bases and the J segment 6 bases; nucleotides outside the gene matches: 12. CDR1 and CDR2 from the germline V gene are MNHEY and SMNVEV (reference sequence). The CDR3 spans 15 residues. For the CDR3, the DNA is TGTGCCAGCAGCTCTACCTGGACAGGGCGGGATGGCTACACCTTC. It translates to CASSSTWTGRDGYTF.

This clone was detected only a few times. The DNA of the CDR3 is TGTGCCAGCAGTTCAGCGGTTGAAGCTTTCTTT. Translation gives CASSSAVEAFF. The rearrangement links TRBV6-5 to TRBJ1-1; D unclear. Deletions cut 4 bases from V and 7 bases from J, with 7 bases between. This CDR3 spans 11 amino acids. Germline V gene lookup returns CDR1 MNHEY and CDR2 SVGAGI.

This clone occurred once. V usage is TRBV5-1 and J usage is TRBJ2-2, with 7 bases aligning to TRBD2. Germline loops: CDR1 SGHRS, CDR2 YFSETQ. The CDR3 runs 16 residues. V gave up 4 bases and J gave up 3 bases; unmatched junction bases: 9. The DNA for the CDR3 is TGCGCCAGCAGCCGCCAGCGGGGCACATACACCGGGGAGCTGTTTTTT. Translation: CASSRQRGTYTGELFF.

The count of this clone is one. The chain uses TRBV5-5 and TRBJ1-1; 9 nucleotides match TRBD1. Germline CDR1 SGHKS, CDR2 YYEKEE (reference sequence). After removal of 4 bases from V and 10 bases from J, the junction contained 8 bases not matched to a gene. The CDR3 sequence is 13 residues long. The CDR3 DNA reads TGTGCCAGCAGCGGAGCACTGGGACAGGGAGCTTTCTTT. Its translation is CASSGALGQGAFF.

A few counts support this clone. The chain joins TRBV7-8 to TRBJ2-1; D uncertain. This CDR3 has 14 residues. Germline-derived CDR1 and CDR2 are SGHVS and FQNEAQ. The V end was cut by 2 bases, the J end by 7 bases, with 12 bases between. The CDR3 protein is CASSLLGYQNEQFF. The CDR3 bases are TGTGCCAGCAGCTTACTAGGCTATCAGAATGAGCAGTTCTTC.

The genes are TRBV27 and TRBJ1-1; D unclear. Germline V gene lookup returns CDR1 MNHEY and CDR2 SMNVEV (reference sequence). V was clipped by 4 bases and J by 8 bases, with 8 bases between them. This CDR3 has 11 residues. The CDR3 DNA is TGTGCCAGCAGTTCGGGAAACGAAGCTTTCTTT. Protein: CASSSGNEAFF.

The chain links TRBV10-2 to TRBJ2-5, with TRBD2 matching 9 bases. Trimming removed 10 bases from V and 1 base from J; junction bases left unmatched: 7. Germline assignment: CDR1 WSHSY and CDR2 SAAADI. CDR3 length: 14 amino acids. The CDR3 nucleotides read TGCGCCACGGATCCGGGACTAGCCCAAGAGACCCAGTACTTC. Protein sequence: CATDPGLAQETQYF.

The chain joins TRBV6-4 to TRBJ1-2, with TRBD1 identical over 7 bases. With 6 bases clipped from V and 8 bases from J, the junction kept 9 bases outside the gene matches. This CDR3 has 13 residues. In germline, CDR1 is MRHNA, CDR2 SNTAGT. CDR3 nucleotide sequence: TGTGCCAGCAGAACAGGGGAGGTTCGGGGCTACACCTTC. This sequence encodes CASRTGEVRGYTF.

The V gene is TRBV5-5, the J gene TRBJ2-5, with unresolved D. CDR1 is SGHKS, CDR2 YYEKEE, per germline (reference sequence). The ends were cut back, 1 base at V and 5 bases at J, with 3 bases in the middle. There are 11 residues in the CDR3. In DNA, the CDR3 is TGTGCCAGCAGCTTGACTGAGACCCAGTACTTC. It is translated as CASSLTETQYF. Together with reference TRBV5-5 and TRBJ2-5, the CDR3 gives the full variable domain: DAGVTQSPTHLIKTRGQQVTLRCSPISGHKSVSWYQQVLGQGPQFIFQYYEKEERGRGNFPDRFSARQFPNYSSELNVNALLLGDSALYLCASSLTETQYFGPGTRLLVL.